The 8 T cell receptor beta chains below come from one sample, sequenced in a study of blood T cell repertoires in COVID-19 (dated by TCRdb to the early 2020s). The receptor library was made with the immunoSEQ multiplex PCR assay. Entries here come from immuneACCESS through TCRdb and include only in-frame sequences with V and J called. Some clones fail to appear in such tables; in the studies checked, an unresolved V gene covers under half of the shortfall, and the cause of the remainder is unknown. This sample lists fewer than 180,000 clones; just over 85% were detected once. The ten largest clones represent 2.5% to 4% of the sample. Sequencing input: peripheral blood. These receptors were collected from a man between 70 and 80 years old with acute or convalescent COVID-19.

This clone appeared a few times. V and J are TRBV7-9 and TRBJ2-5; TRBD1 aligns across 7 bases. V lost 3 bases, J lost 4 bases, and 2 bases stayed unmatched. The length of the CDR3 is 13 residues. CDR1 SEHNR and CDR2 FQNEAQ come from the germline V gene (reference sequence). The CDR3 coding sequence is TGTGCCAGCAGCTTTACAGGGGCAGAGACCCAGTACTTC. It is translated as CASSFTGAETQYF.

This rearrangement joins TRBV4-3 to TRBJ2-1; the match to TRBD1 covers 10 bases. The junction had 7 bases not matched to a gene; V was cut back by 3 bases and J by 5 bases. The germline V gene encodes CDR1 LGHNA and CDR2 YSLEER. The CDR3 runs 16 residues. In DNA, the CDR3 is TGCGCCAGCAGCCAGCGACAGGGGGCTTTTGACAATGAGCAGTTCTTC. Its protein product is CASSQRQGAFDNEQFF.

The rearrangement joins TRBV7-3 to TRBJ2-7; D may be TRBD1 (5 bases). Deletions cut 1 base from V and 3 bases from J, with 13 bases between. The CDR3 is made up of 15 amino acids. The germline V gene has CDR1 SGHTA and CDR2 FQGTGA. The CDR3 sequence: CASSLSFAGNYEQYF. The CDR3 bases are TGTGCCAGCAGCTTAAGTTTCGCAGGGAACTACGAGCAGTACTTC. The full variable domain, with the rest looked up from reference TRBV7-3 and TRBJ2-7, is GAGVSQTPSNKVTEKGKYVELRCDPISGHTALYWYRQSLGQGPEFLIYFQGTGAADDSGLPNDRFFAVRPEGSVSTLKIQRTERGDSAVYLCASSLSFAGNYEQYFGPGTRLTVT.

The V gene is TRBV29-1, the J gene TRBJ1-4, with 7 bases fitting TRBD1. V was pared by 7 bases and J by 4 bases, with 6 bases of the junction left unmatched. The CDR3 loop spans 13 amino acids. Germline-derived CDR1 and CDR2 are SQVTM and ANQGSEA. The CDR3 loop reads CSARDSRNEKLFF. CDR3 bases: TGCAGCGCTCGGGACAGCCGTAATGAAAAACTGTTTTTT.

This clone was recorded once. The chain has TRBV15 and TRBJ2-5; TRBD1 aligns across 10 bases. This CDR3 is built from 15 residues. The germline V gene has CDR1 LNHNV and CDR2 YYDKDF (reference sequence). The V segment lost 0 bases and the J segment 5 bases; nucleotides outside the gene matches: 3. The CDR3 DNA is TGTGCCACCAGCAGAGAGACAGGGGGCGCGGAGACCCAGTACTTC. Translating gives CATSRETGGAETQYF.

The chain has TRBV6-2 or TRBV6-3 and TRBJ2-7, with TRBD1 matching over 8 bases. CDR1 is MNHEY, CDR2 SVGEGT, per germline. The CDR3 extends over 13 amino acids. V dropped 4 bases and J dropped 3; count of bases not matched to a gene: 2. The DNA of the CDR3 is TGTGCCAGCAGTTGGACAGGGCACTACGAGCAGTACTTC. Amino acids: CASSWTGHYEQYF.

This clone has just one count. This sequence joins TRBV7-2 and TRBJ2-3, with D tentatively TRBD2 (5 bases). Germline-derived CDR1 and CDR2 are SGHTA and FQGNSA. The CDR3 has 15 residues. V was cut by 4 bases and J by 0 bases, with 11 bases left in between. CDR3 sequence: CASSSGITSTDTQYF. The CDR3 DNA reads TGTGCCAGCAGCTCCGGGATCACTAGCACAGATACGCAGTATTTT.

This chain joins TRBV5-1 and TRBJ2-1; TRBD2 aligns across 14 bases. CDR1 is SGHRS, CDR2 YFSETQ, per germline. The CDR3 is made up of 18 amino acids. V trimming: 4 bases; J trimming: 7 bases; junction bases outside the gene matches: 13. The CDR3 is CASSASGTSGRRENEQFF. For the CDR3, the DNA is TGCGCCAGCAGCGCCTCCGGGACTAGCGGGAGAAGGGAGAATGAGCAGTTCTTC. Combining the CDR3 with reference TRBV5-1 and TRBJ2-1 gives the whole variable domain KAGVTQTPRYLIKTRGQQVTLSCSPISGHRSVSWYQQTPGQGLQFLFEYFSETQRNKGNFPGRFSGRQFSNSRSEMNVSTLELGDSALYLCASSASGTSGRRENEQFFGPGTRLTVL.